This TCR beta chain came from a study of T cell clonotyping in hematopoietic cell transplantation. Blood collection times were about day -28 and days 30, 100, 180 posttransplant. The CDR3 sequence is 14 residues long. The V end was cut by 1 base, the J end by 8 bases, with 15 bases between. CDR1 is SGHRS, CDR2 YFSETQ, per germline. This clone is termed large. The antigen is undetermined. Broader study findings: Recipient TCR diversity dropped after transplant; expanded clonotypes rose from day 30 to 180. Few recipient clonotypes overlapped donors; over 97% were de novo at given depth. Broader posttransplant TCR repertoire diversity was predicted by graft donor and pretransplant recipient Inverse Simpson Index values.

The protocol was immunoSEQ multiplex PCR, while the TCRdb copy is restricted to in-frame clones and leaves out a portion. Counted here are roughly 14,000 clones, about nine tenths occurring once; the ten biggest clones make up 13%. The sequencing here drew on PBMCs, taken 100 days after allogeneic stem cell transplant. V is TRBV5-1 and J is TRBJ1-2, with D maybe TRBD1 (5 bases). This receptor was identified in a male patient in his 50s who had an allogeneic stem cell transplant from an unrelated donor, so T cells may come from the graft donor. Some clones in this sample may be carry-over from other donors' samples. CDR3 bases: TGCGCCAGCAGCTTGTTCGATCCCAGGGACGGCTACACCTTC. This sequence encodes CASSLFDPRDGYTF.